This TCR beta chain comes out of a study of T cell changes during pregnancy in multiple sclerosis. Sequenced by immunoSEQ multiplex PCR; TCRdb stores in-frame clones only, minus some. The sample lists 70,000 to 95,000 clones, roughly 91% occurring once. Germline CDR1 and CDR2: MNHNY and SVGAGI (reference sequence). V gave up 2 bases and J gave up 5 bases, with 9 bases separating them. The CDR3 is 13 amino acids. The V and J genes are TRBV6-6 and TRBJ1-1; possibly TRBD1 for D (5 bases). The sequence came from a female donor with multiple sclerosis, enrolled in a pregnancy study. Specimen: peripheral blood, collected in the first trimester of pregnancy. The CDR3 DNA sequence: TGTGCCAGCAGTTACGGGGGGGTAACTGAAGCTTTCTTT. This gives the protein CASSYGGVTEAFF.